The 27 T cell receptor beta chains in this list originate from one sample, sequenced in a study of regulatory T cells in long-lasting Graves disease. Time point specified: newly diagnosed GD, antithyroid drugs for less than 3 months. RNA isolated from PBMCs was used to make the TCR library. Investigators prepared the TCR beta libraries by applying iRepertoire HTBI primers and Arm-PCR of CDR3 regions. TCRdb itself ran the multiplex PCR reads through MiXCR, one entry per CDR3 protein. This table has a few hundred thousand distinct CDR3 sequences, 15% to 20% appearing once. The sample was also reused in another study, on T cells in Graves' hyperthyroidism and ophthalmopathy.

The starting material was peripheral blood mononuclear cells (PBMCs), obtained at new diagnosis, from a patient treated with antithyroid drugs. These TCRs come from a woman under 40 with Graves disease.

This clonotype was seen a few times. CDR3 protein: CASSLGSGGYSPLHF. CDR3 DNA: TGTGCCAGCAGCTTGGGTTCAGGGGGGTATTCACCCCTCCACTTT. The rearrangement links TRBV5-5 to TRBJ1-6; 7 bases agree with TRBD1. The CDR3 sequence is 15 residues long. Germline V gene lookup returns CDR1 SGHKS and CDR2 YYEKEE (reference sequence). J gave up 8 bases and V 0 bases, and 5 bases lay outside the gene matches.

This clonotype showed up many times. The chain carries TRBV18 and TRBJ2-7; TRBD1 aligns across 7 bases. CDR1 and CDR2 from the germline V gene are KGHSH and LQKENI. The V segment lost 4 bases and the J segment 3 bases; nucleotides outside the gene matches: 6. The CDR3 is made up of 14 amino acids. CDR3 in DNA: TGTGCCAGCTCACTGGGGACAGATAACTACGAGCAGTACTTC. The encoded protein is CASSLGTDNYEQYF.

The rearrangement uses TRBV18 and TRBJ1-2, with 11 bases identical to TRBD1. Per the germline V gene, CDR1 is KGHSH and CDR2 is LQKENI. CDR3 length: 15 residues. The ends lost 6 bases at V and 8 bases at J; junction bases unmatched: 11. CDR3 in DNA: TGTGCCAGCTCCCCGGCCGGGACAGGGGGACTAGGCTACACCTTC. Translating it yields CASSPAGTGGLGYTF.

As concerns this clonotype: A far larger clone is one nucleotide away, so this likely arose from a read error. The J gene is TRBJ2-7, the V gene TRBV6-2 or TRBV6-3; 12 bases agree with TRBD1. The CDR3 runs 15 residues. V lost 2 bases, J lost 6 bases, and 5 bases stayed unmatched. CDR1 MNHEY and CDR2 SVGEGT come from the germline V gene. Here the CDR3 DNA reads TGTGCCAGCAGTTACCCCGGGACAGGGGGCTCCGAGCAGTACTTC. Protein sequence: CASSYPGTGGSEQYF.

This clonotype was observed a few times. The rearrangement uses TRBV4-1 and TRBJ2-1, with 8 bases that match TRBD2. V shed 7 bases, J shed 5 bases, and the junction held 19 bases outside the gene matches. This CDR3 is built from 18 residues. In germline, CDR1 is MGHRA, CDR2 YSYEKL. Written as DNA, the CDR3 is TGCGCCAGCATCCCGGGCCTCGGAAGGGGACTAGGGAACAATGAGCAGTTCTTC. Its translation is CASIPGLGRGLGNNEQFF.

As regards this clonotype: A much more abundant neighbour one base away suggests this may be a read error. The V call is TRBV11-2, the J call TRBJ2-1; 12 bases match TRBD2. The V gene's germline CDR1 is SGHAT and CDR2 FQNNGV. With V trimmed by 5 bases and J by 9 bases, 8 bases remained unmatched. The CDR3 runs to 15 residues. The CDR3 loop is CASSPSGGAGVEQFF. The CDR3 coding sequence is TGTGCCAGCAGCCCTAGCGGGGGGGCGGGGGTTGAGCAGTTCTTC.

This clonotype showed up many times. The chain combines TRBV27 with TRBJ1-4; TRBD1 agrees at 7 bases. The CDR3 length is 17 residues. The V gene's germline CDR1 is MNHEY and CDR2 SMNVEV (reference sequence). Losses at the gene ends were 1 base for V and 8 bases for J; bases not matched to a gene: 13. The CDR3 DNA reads TGTGCCAGCAGTTTATTATATGGGGACAGAACTGGGGAAAAACTGTTTTTT. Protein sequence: CASSLLYGDRTGEKLFF.

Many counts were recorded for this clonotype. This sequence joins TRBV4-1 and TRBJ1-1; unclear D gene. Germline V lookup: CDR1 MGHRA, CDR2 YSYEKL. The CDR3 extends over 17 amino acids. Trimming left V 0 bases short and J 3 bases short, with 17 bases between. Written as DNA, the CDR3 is TGCGCCAGCAGCCAAGATACCCAGCAAAGTGGCGACACTGAAGCTTTCTTT. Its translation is CASSQDTQQSGDTEAFF.

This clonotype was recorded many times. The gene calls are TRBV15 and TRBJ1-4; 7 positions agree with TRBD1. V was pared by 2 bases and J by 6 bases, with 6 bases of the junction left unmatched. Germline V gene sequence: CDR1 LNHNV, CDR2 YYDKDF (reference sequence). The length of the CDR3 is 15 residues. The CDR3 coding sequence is TGTGCCACCAGCAGACTAGGACAGGTGGATGAAAAACTGTTTTTT. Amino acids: CATSRLGQVDEKLFF.

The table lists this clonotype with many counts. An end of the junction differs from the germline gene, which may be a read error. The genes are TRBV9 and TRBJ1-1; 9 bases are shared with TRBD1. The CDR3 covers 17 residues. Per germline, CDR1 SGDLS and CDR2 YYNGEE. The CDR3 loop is CASSSGDRVRVNTEAFF. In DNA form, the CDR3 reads TGCGCCAGCAGCTCGGGGGACAGGGTCCGCGTGAACACTGAAGCTTTCTTT.

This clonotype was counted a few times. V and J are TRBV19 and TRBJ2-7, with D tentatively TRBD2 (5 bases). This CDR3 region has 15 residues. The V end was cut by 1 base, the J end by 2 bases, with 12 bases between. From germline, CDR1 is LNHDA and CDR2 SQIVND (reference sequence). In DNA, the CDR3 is TGTGCCAGTAGTATAGGACGCGGGCGGACCTACGAGCAGTACTTC. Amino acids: CASSIGRGRTYEQYF.

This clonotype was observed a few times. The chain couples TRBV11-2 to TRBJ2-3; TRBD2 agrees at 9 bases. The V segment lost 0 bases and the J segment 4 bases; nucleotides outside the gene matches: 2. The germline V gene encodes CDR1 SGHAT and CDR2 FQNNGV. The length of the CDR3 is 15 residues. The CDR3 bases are TGTGCCAGCAGCTTAGACGGCGGGGGGGCAGATACGCAGTATTTT. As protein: CASSLDGGGADTQYF.

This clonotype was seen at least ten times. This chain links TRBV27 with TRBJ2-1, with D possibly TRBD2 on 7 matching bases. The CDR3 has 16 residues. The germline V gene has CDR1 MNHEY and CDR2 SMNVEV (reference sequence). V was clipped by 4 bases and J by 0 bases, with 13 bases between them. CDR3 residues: CASSSRGARSYNEQFF. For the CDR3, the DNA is TGTGCCAGCAGTTCTCGGGGGGCCCGCTCCTACAATGAGCAGTTCTTC.

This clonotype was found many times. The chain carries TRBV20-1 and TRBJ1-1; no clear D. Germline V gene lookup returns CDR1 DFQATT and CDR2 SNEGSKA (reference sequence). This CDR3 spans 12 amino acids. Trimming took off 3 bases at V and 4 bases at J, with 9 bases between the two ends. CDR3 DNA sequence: TGCAGTGCTAGCTGGGTGGGCACTGAAGCTTTCTTT. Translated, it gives CSASWVGTEAFF.

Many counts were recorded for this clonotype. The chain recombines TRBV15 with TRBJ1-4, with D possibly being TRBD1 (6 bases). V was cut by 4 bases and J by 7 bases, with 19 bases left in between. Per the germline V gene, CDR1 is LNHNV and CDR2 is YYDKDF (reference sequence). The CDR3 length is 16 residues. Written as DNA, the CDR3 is TGTGCCACCAGCACCTACAGGGCAGGGGACCTTGAAAAACTGTTTTTT. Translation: CATSTYRAGDLEKLFF.

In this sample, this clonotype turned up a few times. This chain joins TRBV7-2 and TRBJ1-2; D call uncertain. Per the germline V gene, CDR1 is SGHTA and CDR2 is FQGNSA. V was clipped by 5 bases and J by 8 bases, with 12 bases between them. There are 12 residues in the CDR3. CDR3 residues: CASSPMGIGYTF. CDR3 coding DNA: TGTGCCAGCAGCCCTATGGGGATCGGCTACACCTTC.

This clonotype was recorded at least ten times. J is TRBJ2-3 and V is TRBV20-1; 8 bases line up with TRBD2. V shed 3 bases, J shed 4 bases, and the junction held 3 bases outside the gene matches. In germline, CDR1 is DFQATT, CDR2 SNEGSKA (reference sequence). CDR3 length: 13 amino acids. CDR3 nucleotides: TGCAGTGCTAGGCGGGGGGCCTCAGATACGCAGTATTTT. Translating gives CSARRGASDTQYF.

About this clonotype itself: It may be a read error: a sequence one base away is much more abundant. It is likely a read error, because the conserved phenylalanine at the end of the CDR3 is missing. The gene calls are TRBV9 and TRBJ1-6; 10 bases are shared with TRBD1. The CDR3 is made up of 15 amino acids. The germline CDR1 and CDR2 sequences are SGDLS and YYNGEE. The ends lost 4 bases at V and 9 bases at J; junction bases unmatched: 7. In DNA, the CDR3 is TGTGCCAGCAGCCCGTCCCGGGACAGGGGTTCACCCCTCCACCTT. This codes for CASSPSRDRGSPLHL.

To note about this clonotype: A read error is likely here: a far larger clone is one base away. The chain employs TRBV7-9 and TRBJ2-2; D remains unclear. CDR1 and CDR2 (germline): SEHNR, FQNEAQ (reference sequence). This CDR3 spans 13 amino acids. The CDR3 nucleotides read TGTGCCAGCAGCTTAGTAAACAACGGGGAGCTGTTTTTT. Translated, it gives CASSLVNNGELFF.

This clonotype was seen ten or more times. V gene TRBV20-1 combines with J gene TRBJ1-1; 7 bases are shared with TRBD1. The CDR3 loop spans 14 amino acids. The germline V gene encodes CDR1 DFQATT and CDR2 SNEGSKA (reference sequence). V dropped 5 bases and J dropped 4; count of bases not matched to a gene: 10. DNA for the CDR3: TGCAGTGCTTCATACTCAGGGGGGAGCACTGAAGCTTTCTTT. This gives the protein CSASYSGGSTEAFF.

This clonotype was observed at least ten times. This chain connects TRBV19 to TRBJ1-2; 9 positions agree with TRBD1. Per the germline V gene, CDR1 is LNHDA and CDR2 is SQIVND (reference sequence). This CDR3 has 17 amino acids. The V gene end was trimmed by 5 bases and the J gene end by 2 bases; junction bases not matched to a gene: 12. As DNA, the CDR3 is TGTGCCAGTAGTCCCCCCTTCTGGACAGGGGAGAACTATGGCTACACCTTC. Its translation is CASSPPFWTGENYGYTF.

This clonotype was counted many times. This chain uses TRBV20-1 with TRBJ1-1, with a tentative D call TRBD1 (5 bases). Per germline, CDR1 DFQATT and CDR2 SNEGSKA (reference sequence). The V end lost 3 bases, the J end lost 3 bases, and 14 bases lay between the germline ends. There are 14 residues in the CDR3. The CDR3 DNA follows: TGCAGTGCTAGGGGTGGGACGGGATACACTGAAGCTTTCTTT. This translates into CSARGGTGYTEAFF.

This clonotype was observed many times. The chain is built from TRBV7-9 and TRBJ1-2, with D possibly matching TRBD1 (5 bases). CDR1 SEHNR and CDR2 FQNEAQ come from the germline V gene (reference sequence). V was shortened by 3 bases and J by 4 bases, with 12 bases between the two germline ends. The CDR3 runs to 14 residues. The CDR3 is CASSLPEGVYGYTF. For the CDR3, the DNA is TGTGCCAGCAGCTTGCCCGAAGGGGTCTATGGCTACACCTTC.

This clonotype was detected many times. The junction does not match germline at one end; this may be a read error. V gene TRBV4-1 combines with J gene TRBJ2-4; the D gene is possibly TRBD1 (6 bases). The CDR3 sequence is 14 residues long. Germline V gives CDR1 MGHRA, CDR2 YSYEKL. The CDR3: CASSQHRDENIQYF. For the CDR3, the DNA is TGTGCCAGCAGCCAGCACAGGGATGAAAACATTCAGTACTTC.

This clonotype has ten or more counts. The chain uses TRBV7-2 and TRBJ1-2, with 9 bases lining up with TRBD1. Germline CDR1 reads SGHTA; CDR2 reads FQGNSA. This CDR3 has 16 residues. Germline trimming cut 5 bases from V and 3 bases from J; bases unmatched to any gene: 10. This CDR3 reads CASSPQGTGQHYGYTF. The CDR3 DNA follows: TGTGCCAGCAGCCCCCAGGGGACAGGGCAGCACTATGGCTACACCTTC.

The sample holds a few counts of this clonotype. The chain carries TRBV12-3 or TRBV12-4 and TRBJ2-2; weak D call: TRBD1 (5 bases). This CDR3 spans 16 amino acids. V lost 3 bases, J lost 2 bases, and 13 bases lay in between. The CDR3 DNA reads TGTGCCAGCAGTTTGTTTGGACAAATAAACACCGGGGAGCTGTTTTTT. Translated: CASSLFGQINTGELFF.

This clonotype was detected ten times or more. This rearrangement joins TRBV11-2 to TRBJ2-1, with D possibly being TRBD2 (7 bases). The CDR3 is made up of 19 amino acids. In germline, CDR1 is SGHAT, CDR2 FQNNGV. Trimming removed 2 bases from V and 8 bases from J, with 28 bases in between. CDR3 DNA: TGTGCCAGCAGCTTATTCGCTAGCCGGGGGGCTCGTGGCGTTCATGAGCAGTTCTTC. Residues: CASSLFASRGARGVHEQFF.